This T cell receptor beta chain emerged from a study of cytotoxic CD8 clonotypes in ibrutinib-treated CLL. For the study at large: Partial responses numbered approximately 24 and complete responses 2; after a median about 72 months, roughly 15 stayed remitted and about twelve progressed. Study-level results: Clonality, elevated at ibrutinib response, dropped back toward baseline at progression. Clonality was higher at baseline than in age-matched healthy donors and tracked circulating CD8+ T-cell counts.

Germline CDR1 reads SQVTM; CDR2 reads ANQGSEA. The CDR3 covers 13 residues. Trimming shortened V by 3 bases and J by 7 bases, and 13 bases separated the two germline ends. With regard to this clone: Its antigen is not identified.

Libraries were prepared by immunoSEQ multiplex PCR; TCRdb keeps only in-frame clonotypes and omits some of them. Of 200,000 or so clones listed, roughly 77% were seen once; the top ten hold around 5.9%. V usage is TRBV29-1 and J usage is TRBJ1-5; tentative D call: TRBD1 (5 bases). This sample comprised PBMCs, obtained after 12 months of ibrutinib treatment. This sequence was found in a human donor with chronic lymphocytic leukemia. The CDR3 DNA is TGCAGCGTTGAGGTCGGGGCCGGACAGCCCCAGCATTTT. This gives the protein CSVEVGAGQPQHF.